The 30 T cell receptor beta chains below were found in one sample sequenced in a study of PD-L1 blockade in urothelial cancer (dated 2017 in TCRdb). Libraries were built with the immunoSEQ multiplex PCR assay. TCRdb took this table from immuneACCESS and kept in-frame rearrangements with V and J called. Such tables lack part of the clones; where checked against another copy, unresolved V genes explain under half of the gap, and the rest is unexplained. This sample has around 100,000 clones in its table, and about 85% of those were observed once. The top ten hold 2% to 2.5% of the sample. The material was PBMCs, obtained around atezolizumab (anti-PD-L1) treatment. The origin of the receptors is a man aged 50 to 60 with urothelial cancer.

V gene TRBV30 combines with J gene TRBJ1-1; D is ambiguous. Trimming shortened V by 5 bases and J by 2 bases, and 15 bases separated the two germline ends. Looked up from germline, CDR1 is GTSNPN and CDR2 is SVGIG (reference sequence). The CDR3 sequence is 14 residues long. The CDR3 reads CAWVRQTGNTEAFF. The CDR3 DNA is TGTGCCTGGGTGCGGCAGACCGGTAACACTGAAGCTTTCTTT. The full variable domain, rest sourced from reference TRBV30 and TRBJ1-1, is SQTIHQWPATLVQPVGSPLSLECTVEGTSNPNLYWYRQAAGRGLQLLFYSVGIGQISSEVPQNLSASRPQDRQFILSSKKLLLSDSGFYLCAWVRQTGNTEAFFGQGTRLTVV.

The chain couples TRBV5-5 to TRBJ2-5; 10 nucleotides line up with TRBD1. The germline V gene has CDR1 SGHKS and CDR2 YYEKEE (reference sequence). The J segment lost 1 base and the V segment lost 0 bases, leaving 0 bases of the junction unmatched. The CDR3 spans 15 residues. The CDR3 loop reads CASSLGTGGQETQYF. The CDR3 bases are TGTGCCAGCAGCTTGGGGACAGGGGGCCAAGAGACCCAGTACTTC.

This clone was found once. This chain links TRBV7-9 with TRBJ2-7, with a tentative D call TRBD2 (7 bases). This CDR3 spans 16 amino acids. The V end was cut by 5 bases, the J end by 5 bases, with 22 bases between. In germline, CDR1 is SEHNR, CDR2 FQNEAQ (reference sequence). The CDR3, as DNA: TGTGCCAGCAGCCGCGGGGTTGGGGGGGCCTACCACGAGCAGTACTTC. It yields the protein CASSRGVGGAYHEQYF.

The genes are TRBV28 and TRBJ1-1, with D tentatively TRBD1 (6 bases). The CDR3 has 11 residues. V was clipped by 8 bases and J by 8 bases, with 12 bases between them. Per the germline V gene, CDR1 is MDHEN and CDR2 is SYDVKM. The CDR3 spells CASLTRGEAFF. The CDR3 nucleotides are TGTGCCAGCCTAACCAGGGGAGAAGCTTTCTTT.

In this sample, this clone turned up many times. Other nucleotide sequences in the sample specify the same CDR3. The CDR3 loop is CASSLLGGDLYEQYF. CDR3 nucleotides: TGTGCCAGCAGTTTACTTGGCGGGGACTTATACGAGCAGTACTTC. The chain recombines TRBV28 with TRBJ2-7, with D possibly being TRBD2 (6 bases). V lost 2 bases to trimming and J lost 4 bases, with 15 bases between them. The CDR3 runs 15 residues. CDR1 and CDR2 (germline): MDHEN, SYDVKM. Using reference TRBV28 and TRBJ2-7 for the parts outside the CDR3, the full variable domain is DVKVTQSSRYLVKRTGEKVFLECVQDMDHENMFWYRQDPGLGLRLIYFSYDVKMKEKGDIPEGYSVSREKKERFSLILESASTNQTSMYLCASSLLGGDLYEQYFGPGTRLTVT.

The chain combines TRBV7-9 with TRBJ2-7; 10 bases fit TRBD2. The junction had 6 bases not matched to a gene; V was cut back by 5 bases and J by 5 bases. The germline V gene has CDR1 SEHNR and CDR2 FQNEAQ (reference sequence). CDR3 length: 14 amino acids. CDR3 nucleotides: TGTGCCAGCAGCGTTAGCGGGAGGAAAGACGAGCAGTACTTC. This encodes CASSVSGRKDEQYF. Full variable domain (outside the CDR3, taken from reference TRBV7-9 and TRBJ2-7): DTGVSQNPRHKITKRGQNVTFRCDPISEHNRLYWYRQTLGQGPEFLTYFQNEAQLEKSRLLSDRFSAERPKGSFSTLEIQRTEQGDSAMYLCASSVSGRKDEQYFGPGTRLTVT.

This clone was recorded at least ten times. This chain joins TRBV4-1 and TRBJ2-5; 8 bases match TRBD1. Germline trimming cut 0 bases from V and 4 bases from J; bases unmatched to any gene: 4. The germline V gene has CDR1 MGHRA and CDR2 YSYEKL. The CDR3 is made up of 15 amino acids. The CDR3 loop reads CASSQDFRGRETQYF. The CDR3 DNA sequence: TGCGCCAGCAGCCAAGATTTCAGGGGGCGAGAGACCCAGTACTTC.

V usage is TRBV7-9 and J usage is TRBJ2-1, with a tentative D call TRBD2 (6 bases). Trimming removed 5 bases at V and 5 bases at J, with 13 bases between. The CDR3 is 14 amino acids. Germline values: CDR1 SEHNR, CDR2 FQNEAQ (reference sequence). The CDR3 DNA follows: TGTGCCAGCAGCCCGGAGGGCAGGCACAATGAGCAGTTCTTC. Protein product: CASSPEGRHNEQFF. Full variable domain (rest looked up from reference TRBV7-9 and TRBJ2-1): DTGVSQNPRHKITKRGQNVTFRCDPISEHNRLYWYRQTLGQGPEFLTYFQNEAQLEKSRLLSDRFSAERPKGSFSTLEIQRTEQGDSAMYLCASSPEGRHNEQFFGPGTRLTVL.

V and J are TRBV14 and TRBJ1-3; 8 positions match TRBD1. Per germline, CDR1 SGHDN and CDR2 FVKESK. CDR3 length: 13 amino acids. After removal of 8 bases from V and 4 bases from J, the junction contained 4 bases not matched to a gene. For the CDR3, the DNA is TGTGCCAGCGGCTGGACAGGGGGAAACACCATATATTTT. Its protein is CASGWTGGNTIYF. The whole variable domain, remainder taken from reference TRBV14 and TRBJ1-3, is EAGVTQFPSHSVIEKGQTVTLRCDPISGHDNLYWYRRVMGKEIKFLLHFVKESKQDESGMPNNRFLAERTGGTYSTLKVQPAELEDSGVYFCASGWTGGNTIYFGEGSWLTVV.

With regard to this clone: The germline gene is not matched at one end of the junction; a read error may be the cause. This chain joins TRBV7-7 and TRBJ2-2; perhaps TRBD2 as D (6 bases). Germline-derived CDR1 and CDR2 are SSHAT and FNYEAQ (reference sequence). This CDR3 is 15 amino acids long. DNA of the CDR3: TGTGCTAGCAGCCCCGGAGGGCCGGACACCGGGGAGCTGTTTTTT. It is translated as CASSPGGPDTGELFF.

The V and J genes are TRBV18 and TRBJ1-1; 7 bases map to TRBD1. With V trimmed by 6 bases and J by 4 bases, 5 bases remained unmatched. Germline V lookup: CDR1 KGHSH, CDR2 LQKENI. CDR3 length: 13 residues. CDR3 residues: CASSLQGGTEAFF. Written as DNA, the CDR3 is TGTGCCAGCTCTCTCCAGGGGGGCACTGAAGCTTTCTTT.

V and J are TRBV11-2 and TRBJ2-7; no reliable D call. The V end was cut by 0 bases, the J end by 3 bases, with 9 bases between. CDR3 length equals 14 residues. The germline V gene encodes CDR1 SGHAT and CDR2 FQNNGV. CDR3 region: CASSLEQAYYEQYF. The CDR3 coding sequence is TGTGCCAGCAGCTTAGAGCAGGCCTACTACGAGCAGTACTTC.

The V and J genes are TRBV28 and TRBJ2-2; 8 bases line up with TRBD2. This CDR3 has 16 residues. CDR1 and CDR2 from the germline V gene are MDHEN and SYDVKM. The junction had 11 bases not matched to a gene; V was cut back by 5 bases and J by 6 bases. CDR3 protein: CASSLSGTSIAGELFF. In DNA, the CDR3 is TGTGCCAGCAGTCTCTCCGGGACTAGTATCGCCGGGGAGCTGTTTTTT.

V gene TRBV30 combines with J gene TRBJ2-5; D may be TRBD2 (6 bases). The V gene lost 0 bases and the J gene lost 5 bases, with 13 bases spanning the gap. The CDR3 extends over 14 amino acids. Germline V lookup: CDR1 GTSNPN, CDR2 SVGIG (reference sequence). The CDR3 is CAWSVSLASETQYF. The CDR3 region has the DNA TGTGCCTGGAGTGTTAGTCTAGCGAGTGAGACCCAGTACTTC.

The rearrangement uses TRBV19 and TRBJ2-2; 10 positions agree with TRBD2. Germline-derived CDR1 and CDR2 are LNHDA and SQIVND (reference sequence). CDR3 length: 15 amino acids. V lost 11 bases and J lost 6; bases outside the gene matches: 12. The CDR3 DNA sequence: TGTGCCTCGAACCCCAGCGGGAGGGTGGCCGGGGAGCTGTTTTTT. Translated: CASNPSGRVAGELFF.

This clone showed up just once. The chain joins TRBV28 to TRBJ1-5, with TRBD1 identical over 8 bases. The V and J ends lost 3 bases and 6 bases, in that order; junction bases with no gene match: 7. In germline, CDR1 is MDHEN, CDR2 SYDVKM. CDR3 length: 15 amino acids. CDR3 DNA sequence: TGTGCCAGCAGTTTCGGACAGGGAAAAACTCAGCCCCAGCATTTT. It yields the protein CASSFGQGKTQPQHF.

The sample holds one count of this clone. The genes are TRBV18 and TRBJ2-1; 7 bases line up with TRBD2. Germline V gene lookup returns CDR1 KGHSH and CDR2 LQKENI. CDR3 length: 16 amino acids. Losses at the gene ends were 6 bases for V and 4 bases for J; bases not matched to a gene: 12. CDR3 residues: CASSTGETSPYNEQFF. The CDR3 coding sequence is TGTGCCAGCTCCACTGGTGAGACTAGCCCTTACAATGAGCAGTTCTTC.

This chain uses TRBV10-2 with TRBJ2-7, with 7 positions matching TRBD2. The CDR3 is 14 residues long. J gave up 6 bases and V 5 bases, and 10 bases lay outside the gene matches. Germline V CDR1 and CDR2: WSHSY, SAAADI. CDR3 nucleotide sequence: TGCGCCAGCAGTACCGGGACTACCGCCCGCGAGCAGTACTTC. Amino acid sequence: CASSTGTTAREQYF.

The CDR3 reads CASSAQQGEGANEKLFF. CDR3 DNA sequence: TGTGCCAGCAGCGCCCAACAGGGGGAAGGGGCTAATGAAAAACTGTTTTTT. This sequence joins TRBV9 and TRBJ1-4, with 8 positions matching TRBD1. The CDR3 extends over 17 amino acids. Per the germline V gene, CDR1 is SGDLS and CDR2 is YYNGEE. V lost 3 bases to trimming and J lost 3 bases; unmatched junction nucleotides: 10.

This rearrangement joins TRBV5-1 to TRBJ1-1; D not resolved. This CDR3 has 13 residues. Germline V gene data show CDR1 as SGHRS and CDR2 as YFSETQ. The V gene lost 3 bases and the J gene lost 5 bases, with 11 bases spanning the gap. CDR3: CASSSNGLTEAFF. CDR3 DNA: TGCGCCAGCAGCTCGAACGGTCTTACTGAAGCTTTCTTT.

The chain recombines TRBV30 with TRBJ2-3; D remains ambiguous. The CDR3 length is 13 residues. V lost 0 bases and J lost 2, with 6 bases in between. Per germline, CDR1 GTSNPN and CDR2 SVGIG (reference sequence). The CDR3 sequence: CAWSVRHTDTQYF. In DNA, the CDR3 is TGTGCCTGGAGTGTACGACACACAGATACGCAGTATTTT. The full variable domain, rest sourced from reference TRBV30 and TRBJ2-3, is SQTIHQWPATLVQPVGSPLSLECTVEGTSNPNLYWYRQAAGRGLQLLFYSVGIGQISSEVPQNLSASRPQDRQFILSSKKLLLSDSGFYLCAWSVRHTDTQYFGPGTRLTVL.

The chain uses TRBV28 and TRBJ1-3, with 9 bases fitting TRBD1. The CDR3 loop spans 18 amino acids. The germline CDR1 and CDR2 sequences are MDHEN and SYDVKM. V shed 6 bases, J shed 0 bases, and the junction held 12 bases outside the gene matches. CDR3 amino acids: CASRQPWGQGFSGNTIYF. DNA of the CDR3: TGTGCCAGCAGACAGCCCTGGGGACAGGGCTTCTCTGGAAACACCATATATTTT.

The chain carries TRBV9 and TRBJ2-4; 7 nucleotides align to TRBD1. J lost 6 bases, V lost 2 bases, and 5 bases had no gene match. This CDR3 is 14 amino acids long. Germline V gene data show CDR1 as SGDLS and CDR2 as YYNGEE. The chain's CDR3 is CASSVQGVGNIQYF. The CDR3, as DNA: TGTGCCAGCAGCGTTCAGGGGGTCGGAAACATTCAGTACTTC.

The V call is TRBV7-2, the J call TRBJ2-3; no firm D call. From germline, CDR1 is SGHTA and CDR2 FQGNSA. This CDR3 is 14 amino acids long. Trimming took off 1 base at V and 0 bases at J, with 5 bases between the two ends. CDR3 in amino acids: CASSLGHSTDTQYF. The CDR3 region has the DNA TGTGCCAGCAGCTTAGGACATAGCACAGATACGCAGTATTTT.

This chain joins TRBV2 and TRBJ1-2; D perhaps matches TRBD1 (5 bases). The CDR3 length is 18 residues. CDR1 SNHLY and CDR2 FYNNEI come from the germline V gene. Trimming removed 1 base at V and 0 bases at J, with 18 bases between. The CDR3 region has the DNA TGTGCCAGCAGTGAAGGGGGGGTACCTAAATCAGCTAACTATGGCTACACCTTC. This gives the protein CASSEGGVPKSANYGYTF.

The rearrangement links TRBV18 to TRBJ1-5; a possible D gene is TRBD1 (6 bases). The length of the CDR3 is 14 residues. CDR1 and CDR2 (germline): KGHSH, LQKENI. V shed 3 bases and J shed 7 bases, with 13 bases lying between them. CDR3 region: CASSPEQGGQPQHF. CDR3 DNA sequence: TGTGCCAGCTCACCGGAACAGGGCGGGCAGCCCCAGCATTTT.

This chain uses TRBV18 with TRBJ1-2, with 10 bases that match TRBD1. With V trimmed by 3 bases and J by 4 bases, 8 bases remained unmatched. This CDR3 is built from 16 residues. Germline V gives CDR1 KGHSH, CDR2 LQKENI. The CDR3 loop reads CASSPQGQGNSYGYTF. The CDR3 DNA follows: TGTGCCAGCTCACCTCAGGGACAGGGGAATTCCTATGGCTACACCTTC.

This sequence joins TRBV10-3 and TRBJ2-5; 14 positions agree with TRBD2. Germline V CDR1 and CDR2: ENHRY, SYGVKD. The CDR3 contains 16 residues. The V gene end was trimmed by 5 bases and the J gene end by 5 bases; junction bases not matched to a gene: 7. The CDR3 sequence: CAISRGLAGVAETQYF. CDR3 nucleotide sequence: TGTGCCATCAGTAGGGGACTAGCGGGAGTGGCGGAGACCCAGTACTTC.

In this sample, this clone turned up a few times. The chain employs TRBV11-2 and TRBJ2-1, with D possibly being TRBD2 (6 bases). The germline V gene encodes CDR1 SGHAT and CDR2 FQNNGV. The CDR3 is made up of 14 amino acids. Deletions cut 8 bases from V and 12 bases from J, with 23 bases between. The CDR3 DNA reads as TGTGCCAGCGGTTTGGACGGACTATTCGGGAGGCAGTTCTTC. Its translation is CASGLDGLFGRQFF.

The DNA of the CDR3 is TGTGCCAGCAGTTACGGACAGGGAGGTGAAAAACTGTTTTTT. Encoded protein: CASSYGQGGEKLFF. This sequence joins TRBV6-5 and TRBJ1-4; 8 bases are shared with TRBD1. V lost 2 bases, J lost 7 bases, and 3 bases stayed unmatched. Germline V gene sequence: CDR1 MNHEY, CDR2 SVGAGI. CDR3 length: 14 residues.